The present entry profiles one T cell receptor (beta chain) with its context. Its antigen is unknown. No much larger clone exists at a distance of one base, and base qualities are not known. From the cysteine up to the phenylalanine, the CDR3 has a length of 16 residues. Of the read, only the CDR3 DNA is kept; its 48 bases are in frame from base 1. The germline V gene sets CDR1 to MDHEN and CDR2 to SYDVKM. V lost 3 bases and J lost 4 bases, and the count of bases not matched to a germline gene is 8. The donors were included in the validation cohort of over a hundred subjects, a group kept apart from the approximately 700-subject first cohort. These data are taken from a study of cytomegalovirus exposure and HLA in healthy donors (dated by TCRdb to the late 2010s). Concerning the study at large: A later analysis indicated that the roughly 120 validation repertoires were generated on the platform also employed for the 666 repertoires of the first cohort. The study was designed to test whether signatures of past pathogen exposure could be identified by cataloging public T cell receptors. Besides the first cohort of approximately 670 subjects, a separate validation cohort made up of 120 different subjects was used. To predict cytomegalovirus infection status, the study brought together high-throughput TCR immunosequencing, statistical association of individual TCRs with disease status, and machine learning. Summary of the overall study and its limitations: Of the cluster scores, 90% to 95% were above 0 in a later analysis, which found that TCRs clustered in the first cohort also tended to co-occur in the 90 to 150 validation repertoires. The classifier was reported to diagnose cytomegalovirus status with high specificity and sensitivity in both the original and validation cohorts. The study listed 164 TCR beta chains as associated with cytomegalovirus. The validation cohort had no HLA typing available for a later analysis, so co-occurrence within that cohort was assessed over all 110 or so repertoires. Most TCR sequences were seen in very few donors, while some public TCRs were found in many individuals. In vitro tests confirmed that a few of the cytomegalovirus-associated TCR beta chains recognize cytomegalovirus antigens. It was suggested by the authors that the approach could potentially be generalized to other disease states and immunological phenotypes.

The receptor library was made with the immunoSEQ multiplex PCR assay. The study's own analysis went as follows. A statistical classification framework was developed to diagnose cytomegalovirus status using the catalog of TCR beta chain sequences. Not all clones reach the TCRdb copy of this immuneACCESS table, which keeps in-frame sequences only. Checked studies attribute under half of the gap to unresolved V genes and leave the rest unexplained. V, J and clone size reflect that table, while D and trimming were determined from the DNA. The sample table contains 300,000 to 450,000 clones; only one count was recorded for about nine tenths of them. Over 0.75% of the sample rests with the top ten.

The source material was PBMCs. This sequence was found in a woman between 18 and 29 years old in good health and CMV-seronegative. The sequence is built from TRBV28 and TRBJ2-3; 9 middle bases align to TRBD2. Read as DNA, the sequence is TGTGCCAGCAGTTTTAGCGGGAGCCCCACAGCAGATACGCAGTATTTT. This is translated as CASSFSGSPTADTQYF.